Following are 24 T cell receptor beta chains from one sample sequenced in a study of cytomegalovirus exposure and HLA in healthy donors. With 60 Vbeta and 13 Jbeta primers, the PCR was carried out. TCRdb's table, derived via immunoSEQ multiplex PCR, lists solely in-frame clones and lacks some. The repertoire holds 70,000 to 85,000 clones, with roughly 65% as singletons. Material for sequencing was PBMCs. The source is a male donor in good health and CMV-seropositive.

The V gene is TRBV7-9, the J gene TRBJ1-5; 8 bases fit TRBD1. This CDR3 is built from 14 residues. V was pared by 3 bases and J by 9 bases, with 7 bases of the junction left unmatched. In germline, CDR1 is SEHNR, CDR2 FQNEAQ (reference sequence). CDR3 in DNA: TGTGCCAGCAGCTTCATGACAGGGGAAGGGCCCCAGCATTTT. Its protein is CASSFMTGEGPQHF.

This clone was picked up a small number of times. The rearrangement links TRBV6-4 to TRBJ1-2, with D unclear. Trimming removed 0 bases from V and 8 bases from J, with 22 bases in between. There are 17 residues in the CDR3. Per germline, CDR1 MRHNA and CDR2 SNTAGT. This CDR3 is CASSDSRGWPLVGGYTF. CDR3 nucleotide sequence: TGTGCCAGCAGTGACTCCAGAGGGTGGCCTCTTGTAGGAGGCTACACCTTC.

CDR3 in amino acids: CASSIRIGTLRSTIYF. The CDR3 bases are TGTGCCAGCAGCATAAGAATCGGGACACTTCGCAGCACCATATATTTT. This chain connects TRBV5-6 to TRBJ1-3; TRBD1 might be the D (6 bases). The CDR3 has 16 amino acids. CDR1 and CDR2 from the germline V gene are SGHDT and YYEEEE. Trimming took 4 bases from V and 9 from J, leaving 23 bases between them.

In its sample, this clone was seen once. The CDR3 coding sequence is TGTGCCAGTAGTATTGGCGGGACAGGCTCCTACGAGCAGTACTTC. Encoded protein: CASSIGGTGSYEQYF. The genes are TRBV19 and TRBJ2-7; 8 bases align to TRBD1. Germline CDR1 and CDR2: LNHDA and SQIVND (reference sequence). The CDR3 loop spans 15 amino acids. The V gene end was trimmed by 3 bases and the J gene end by 0 bases; junction bases not matched to a gene: 4.

This chain links TRBV4-1 with TRBJ1-4; D remains unclear. Germline-derived CDR1 and CDR2 are MGHRA and YSYEKL. The CDR3 loop spans 15 amino acids. The V and J ends lost 4 bases and 5 bases respectively, with 14 bases between them. The CDR3 region has the DNA TGCGCCAGCAGCCCTATACTGCGTTCGAATGAAAAACTGTTTTTT. Its protein is CASSPILRSNEKLFF.

This clone appeared a single time. Other DNA sequences in this sample translate to the same CDR3. This chain links TRBV7-2 with TRBJ2-1; TRBD1 matches at 7 bases. J gave up 0 bases and V 5 bases, and 1 base lay outside the gene matches. Per the germline V gene, CDR1 is SGHTA and CDR2 is FQGNSA. The CDR3 extends over 14 amino acids. CDR3 loop: CASSRQGSYNEQFF. In nucleotides, the CDR3 is TGTGCCAGCAGCCGACAGGGCTCCTACAATGAGCAGTTCTTC.

This clone has a single count. The V and J genes are TRBV29-1 and TRBJ1-1, with 7 bases identical to TRBD1. Trimming took 7 bases from V and 0 from J; bases not matched to a gene: 5. CDR3 length: 13 amino acids. CDR1 is SQVTM and CDR2 is ANQGSEA in the germline V gene. The CDR3 DNA follows: TGCAGCGCCTCGACAGGGATGAACACTGAAGCTTTCTTT. The encoded protein is CSASTGMNTEAFF.

The chain carries TRBV27 and TRBJ2-1; a possible D gene is TRBD2 (5 bases). The CDR3 spans 13 residues. The V gene lost 6 bases and the J gene lost 8 bases, with 14 bases spanning the gap. From germline, CDR1 is MNHEY and CDR2 SMNVEV (reference sequence). This CDR3 is CASSPRRPDEQFF. CDR3 in DNA: TGTGCCAGCAGCCCTAGGAGGCCTGATGAGCAGTTCTTC.

This clone was counted a few times. The CDR3 DNA follows: TGTGCCAGCGGCTCTGCTTTATCTTACAATGAGCAGTTCTTC. It codes for CASGSALSYNEQFF. The V call is TRBV6-5, the J call TRBJ2-1; the D is unclear. Trimming pared 8 bases from V and 4 bases from J, leaving 15 bases between. Germline loops: CDR1 MNHEY, CDR2 SVGAGI. The CDR3 sequence is 14 residues long.

The chain is built from TRBV18 and TRBJ1-4; tentatively, D is TRBD1 (6 bases). The CDR3 extends over 14 amino acids. Deletions cut 2 bases from V and 8 bases from J, with 12 bases between. In germline, CDR1 is KGHSH, CDR2 LQKENI. CDR3 nucleotide sequence: TGTGCCAGCTCACCATCAGCTCAGGGGGAAAAACTGTTTTTT. Protein: CASSPSAQGEKLFF. Full variable domain (rest looked up from reference TRBV18 and TRBJ1-4): NAGVMQNPRHLVRRRGQEARLRCSPMKGHSHVYWYRQLPEEGLKFMVYLQKENIIDESGMPKERFSAEFPKEGPSILRIQQVVRGDSAAYFCASSPSAQGEKLFFGSGTQLSVL.

A few counts support this clone. V usage is TRBV30 and J usage is TRBJ1-2; no reliable D call. Germline CDR1 is GTSNPN and CDR2 is SVGIG (reference sequence). Trimming stripped 0 bases from V and 4 bases from J, with 12 bases between. This CDR3 spans 14 amino acids. The CDR3 DNA reads as TGTGCCTGGAGTGTACGAGGGCCTGGCTATGGCTACACCTTC. Translated, it gives CAWSVRGPGYGYTF.

This chain joins TRBV28 and TRBJ2-3; 7 positions agree with TRBD1. The length of the CDR3 is 17 residues. V lost 3 bases to trimming and J lost 2 bases; unmatched junction nucleotides: 11. Germline assignment: CDR1 MDHEN and CDR2 SYDVKM. Here the CDR3 DNA reads TGTGCCAGCAGTTTTTCCCGGGTGGGACAGCACACAGATACGCAGTATTTT. Translation: CASSFSRVGQHTDTQYF.

This clone was observed a few times. The chain has TRBV28 and TRBJ2-7; D call uncertain. V gave up 6 bases and J gave up 0 bases, with 12 bases separating them. The CDR3 sequence is 14 residues long. Germline-derived CDR1 and CDR2 are MDHEN and SYDVKM. The CDR3 DNA is TGTGCCAGCAGCCGTGACTTCCCCTCCTACGAGCAGTACTTC. It encodes CASSRDFPSYEQYF.

The V call is TRBV5-6, the J call TRBJ1-6; weak D call: TRBD1 (5 bases). The CDR3 runs 16 residues. The V gene lost 4 bases and the J gene lost 10 bases, with 21 bases spanning the gap. Germline CDR1 is SGHDT and CDR2 is YYEEEE. The CDR3 loop is CASSAGLHGTGSPLHF. The DNA of the CDR3 is TGTGCCAGCAGCGCGGGACTCCATGGCACAGGATCACCCCTCCACTTT.

This clone was observed a handful of times. The chain carries TRBV9 and TRBJ2-5; 12 bases align to TRBD2. Germline CDR1 SGDLS, CDR2 YYNGEE. CDR3 length equals 17 residues. Trimming removed 0 bases from V and 5 bases from J; junction bases left unmatched: 8. Here the CDR3 reads CASSVGASGRAEETQYF. The CDR3 DNA follows: TGTGCCAGCAGCGTAGGTGCTAGCGGGAGGGCCGAGGAGACCCAGTACTTC. Filled out from reference TRBV9 and TRBJ2-5, the complete variable domain reads DSGVTQTPKHLITATGQRVTLRCSPRSGDLSVYWYQQSLDQGLQFLIQYYNGEERAKGNILERFSAQQFPDLHSELNLSSLELGDSALYFCASSVGASGRAEETQYFGPGTRLLVL.

V usage is TRBV7-3 and J usage is TRBJ2-2; 14 positions match TRBD2. Germline V CDR1 and CDR2: SGHTA, FQGTGA. There are 16 residues in the CDR3. Losses at the gene ends were 5 bases for V and 5 bases for J; bases not matched to a gene: 4. The CDR3 nucleotides read TGTGCCAGCAGCCGACTAGCGGGAGGGCCGACCGGGGAGCTGTTTTTT. Its translation: CASSRLAGGPTGELFF.

The V and J genes are TRBV28 and TRBJ2-2; D remains ambiguous. Germline CDR1 is MDHEN and CDR2 is SYDVKM. The CDR3 is 13 residues long. Trimming stripped 7 bases from V and 6 bases from J, with 12 bases between. The CDR3 reads CASTPSVPGELFF. CDR3 bases: TGTGCCAGCACCCCAAGCGTCCCCGGGGAGCTGTTTTTT.

The chain uses TRBV11-2 and TRBJ2-5; 10 nucleotides align to TRBD2. CDR1 and CDR2 from the germline V gene are SGHAT and FQNNGV. This CDR3 has 17 residues. Losses at the gene ends were 5 bases for V and 4 bases for J; bases not matched to a gene: 13. CDR3 protein: CASSPGASGRRGETQYF. Written as DNA, the CDR3 is TGTGCCAGCAGCCCGGGGGCTAGCGGGAGAAGAGGAGAGACCCAGTACTTC.

In its sample, this clone was seen once. The rearrangement links TRBV11-2 to TRBJ2-5; 8 bases match TRBD1. This CDR3 is 16 amino acids long. Germline V lookup: CDR1 SGHAT, CDR2 FQNNGV. After removal of 1 base from V and 5 bases from J, the junction contained 9 bases not matched to a gene. The CDR3 DNA is TGTGCCAGCAGCTTAGGGGGGGCAGGGACAGGCGAGACCCAGTACTTC. The encoded protein is CASSLGGAGTGETQYF. The whole variable domain, remainder taken from reference TRBV11-2 and TRBJ2-5, is EAGVAQSPRYKIIEKRQSVAFWCNPISGHATLYWYQQILGQGPKLLIQFQNNGVVDDSQLPKDRFSAERLKGVDSTLKIQPAKLEDSAVYLCASSLGGAGTGETQYFGPGTRLLVL.

In its sample, this clone was seen a few times. The rearrangement joins TRBV6-4 to TRBJ2-3; a possible D gene is TRBD2 (7 bases). There are 15 residues in the CDR3. Germline CDR1 and CDR2: MRHNA and SNTAGT. V lost 6 bases to trimming and J lost 6 bases, with 19 bases between them. The CDR3 reads CASSLEGGGADTQYF. CDR3 bases: TGTGCCAGCAGCCTTGAGGGGGGGGGTGCGGATACGCAGTATTTT.

V is TRBV5-1 and J is TRBJ2-2; tentatively, D is TRBD1 (5 bases). The V gene's germline CDR1 is SGHRS and CDR2 YFSETQ. V was trimmed by 0 bases and J by 7 bases, leaving 16 bases between them. The CDR3 totals 16 residues. The CDR3 nucleotides are TGCGCCAGCAGCTTGGCCTCCAGGGCAACTTTCGGGGAGCTGTTTTTT. Residues: CASSLASRATFGELFF.

The gene calls are TRBV28 and TRBJ2-7; TRBD2 matches 7 bases. The CDR3 has 14 residues. Germline CDR1 is MDHEN and CDR2 is SYDVKM. V lost 7 bases, J lost 4 bases, and 10 bases stayed unmatched. CDR3 sequence reads: CASKGRGGPYEQYF. The CDR3 DNA reads as TGTGCCAGCAAAGGACGGGGAGGGCCTTACGAGCAGTACTTC.

V usage is TRBV6-6 and J usage is TRBJ1-3; 9 nucleotides agree with TRBD1. The V gene end was trimmed by 7 bases and the J gene end by 0 bases; junction bases not matched to a gene: 4. Germline V gene sequence: CDR1 MNHNY, CDR2 SVGAGI (reference sequence). This CDR3 spans 15 amino acids. CDR3 loop: CASTLQGASGNTIYF. The CDR3 DNA is TGTGCCAGCACCCTACAGGGGGCCTCTGGAAACACCATATATTTT.

This rearrangement joins TRBV19 to TRBJ2-7; D is unclear. V lost 5 bases to trimming and J lost 4 bases, with 9 bases between them. Per the germline V gene, CDR1 is LNHDA and CDR2 is SQIVND (reference sequence). The CDR3 runs to 12 residues. In nucleotides, the CDR3 is TGTGCCAGTAGTGCAGCGCAGTACGAGCAGTACTTC. It translates to CASSAAQYEQYF.